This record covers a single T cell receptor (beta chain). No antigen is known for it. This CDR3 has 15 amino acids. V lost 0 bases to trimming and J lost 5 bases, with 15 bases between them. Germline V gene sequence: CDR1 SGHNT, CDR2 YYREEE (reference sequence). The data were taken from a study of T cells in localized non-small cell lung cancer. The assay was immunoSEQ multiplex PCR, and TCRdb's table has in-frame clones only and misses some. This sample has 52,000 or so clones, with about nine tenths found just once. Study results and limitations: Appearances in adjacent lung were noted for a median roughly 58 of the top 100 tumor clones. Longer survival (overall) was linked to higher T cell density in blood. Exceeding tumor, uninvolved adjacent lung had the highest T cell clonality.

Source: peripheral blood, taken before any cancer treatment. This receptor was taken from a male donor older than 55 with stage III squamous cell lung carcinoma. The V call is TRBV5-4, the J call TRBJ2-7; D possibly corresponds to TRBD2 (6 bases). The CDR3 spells CASSLERGLTNEQYF. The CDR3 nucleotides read TGTGCCAGCAGCTTGGAACGGGGACTTACCAACGAGCAGTACTTC.